The 16 T cell receptor beta chains given below trace back to one sample, sequenced in a study of T cell repertoires in cytomegalovirus infection. In TCRdb, the reads were re-called with MiXCR into one record per CDR3 protein. This sample carries fewer than 70,000 distinct CDR3 sequences, under 30% of them seen once, and the ten largest clones take 45% to 75%. These TCRs are of unknown antigen specificity. Sequenced material: CD8+ T cells from cultured PBMCs, taken from culture after CMV antigen stimulation. The receptors derive from a human donor in good health (CMV status not recorded). Some clones in this sample may be carry-over from other donors' samples.

The chain has TRBV7-4 and TRBJ2-1; D remains unclear. This CDR3 region has 12 residues. CDR1 and CDR2 (germline): SGHVT, SQSDAQ. The V and J ends lost 6 bases and 3 bases respectively, with 6 bases between them. Here the CDR3 DNA reads TGTGCCAGCAGGGGTGACTACAATGAGCAGTTCTTC. Translating gives CASRGDYNEQFF.

V usage is TRBV28 and J usage is TRBJ2-1; D might be TRBD1 or TRBD2, each matching 6 bases. Germline CDR1 and CDR2: MDHEN and SYDVKM. This CDR3 comprises 13 residues. V shed 8 bases and J shed 3 bases, with 11 bases lying between them. Written as DNA, the CDR3 is TGTGCCAGCCGGAGGGGGAACTACAATGAGCAGTTCTTC. Its translation is CASRRGNYNEQFF.

Only a few counts were recorded for this clonotype. V gene TRBV12-3 or TRBV12-4 combines with J gene TRBJ2-5; 9 positions agree with TRBD2. V lost 7 bases and J lost 3; bases outside the gene matches: 12. This CDR3 has 16 amino acids. CDR3 sequence (DNA): TGTGCCAGCACCATGGGGGCGAGACTAGCGGAAGAGACCCAGTACTTC. Translated, it gives CASTMGARLAEETQYF.

This clonotype was detected only a few times. The chain is built from TRBV24-1 and TRBJ2-2, with D uncertain. Germline V CDR1 and CDR2: KGHDR, SFDVKD. V was cut by 3 bases and J by 2 bases, with 6 bases left in between. This CDR3 is built from 14 residues. Here the CDR3 reads CATSDITNTGELFF. CDR3 coding DNA: TGTGCCACCAGTGATATTACCAACACCGGGGAGCTGTTTTTT.

As for this clonotype: A much larger clone lies a single base off, so this may be a read error. The chain combines TRBV12-3 or TRBV12-4 with TRBJ2-3; the D gene could be TRBD1 or TRBD2 (5 bases each). With 1 base removed from V and 6 bases from J, the gap between germline ends came to 20 bases. The CDR3 consists of 17 residues. The CDR3 reads CASSLEGYASRDDTQYF. CDR3 sequence (DNA): TGTGCCAGCAGTTTAGAGGGGTATGCTAGCAGGGATGATACGCAGTATTTT.

This clonotype is a singleton in its sample. This sequence may be a read error, since a much larger clone differs from it by one base. The chain uses TRBV19 and TRBJ2-7; tentatively, D is TRBD1 (5 bases). CDR3 size: 14 residues. CDR1 and CDR2 from the germline V gene are LNHDA and SQIVND (reference sequence). CDR3 bases: TGTGCCAGTAGTATAGGACAGAACTCCTACGGGCAGTACTTC. Its protein product is CASSIGQNSYGQYF.

V and J are TRBV19 and TRBJ1-2, with 11 bases identical to TRBD1. The length of the CDR3 is 16 residues. Looked up from germline, CDR1 is LNHDA and CDR2 is SQIVND (reference sequence). J gave up 4 bases and V 0 bases, and 4 bases lay outside the gene matches. The CDR3: CASSIDRDRGAYGYTF. In DNA, the CDR3 is TGTGCCAGTAGTATAGATCGGGACAGGGGGGCCTATGGCTACACCTTC. Together with reference TRBV19 and TRBJ1-2, the CDR3 gives the full variable domain: DGGITQSPKYLFRKEGQNVTLSCEQNLNHDAMYWYRQDPGQGLRLIYYSQIVNDFQKGDIAEGYSVSREKKESFPLTVTSAQKNPTAFYLCASSIDRDRGAYGYTFGSGTRLTVV.

This sequence joins TRBV20-1 and TRBJ2-5; 14 positions agree with TRBD2. Trimming at V came to 6 bases and at J to 2 bases, leaving 14 bases not matched to a gene. The germline gives CDR1 DFQATT, CDR2 SNEGSKA (reference sequence). The CDR3 loop spans 18 amino acids. CDR3 nucleotides: TGCAGTGCCGCACACCTGGGACTAGCGGGGGTGGATCAAGAGACCCAGTACTTC. Translated, it gives CSAAHLGLAGVDQETQYF.

This clonotype was counted ten times or more. V is TRBV6-2 or TRBV6-3 and J is TRBJ2-7; D is undetermined. The CDR3 totals 12 residues. The germline V and J ends were trimmed by 4 bases and 0 bases, with 4 bases remaining between them. Germline CDR1 and CDR2: MNHEY and SVGEGT. Here the CDR3 DNA reads TGTGCCAGCAGTTTGAGCTCCTACGAGCAGTACTTC. Translation gives CASSLSSYEQYF.

By its share, this clonotype is large (0.1 to 1%). The CDR3, as DNA: TGCGCCAGCAGCCAAGATCGACTGACAGGACTCTACACCTTC. Its protein is CASSQDRLTGLYTF. V gene TRBV4-1 combines with J gene TRBJ1-2; tentatively, D is TRBD1 (6 bases). The CDR3 sequence is 14 residues long. Germline V gene data show CDR1 as MGHRA and CDR2 as YSYEKL. V was trimmed by 0 bases and J by 10 bases, leaving 15 bases between them.

This clonotype has only a few counts. The V call is TRBV4-1, the J call TRBJ1-1, with 7 bases identical to TRBD1. After removal of 1 base from V and 1 base from J, the junction contained 6 bases not matched to a gene. Germline V gene sequence: CDR1 MGHRA, CDR2 YSYEKL. This CDR3 is built from 16 residues. In nucleotides, the CDR3 is TGCGCCAGCAGCCAAGCCTCGGGACAGCCGAACACTGAAGCTTTCTTT. This codes for CASSQASGQPNTEAFF.

The genes are TRBV20-1 and TRBJ1-3; TRBD1 aligns across 7 bases. The CDR3 is made up of 13 amino acids. With 7 bases clipped from V and 1 base from J, the junction kept 4 bases outside the gene matches. From germline, CDR1 is DFQATT and CDR2 SNEGSKA (reference sequence). CDR3 loop: CSVPDRSGNTIYF. The CDR3 DNA reads TGCAGTGTTCCGGACAGGTCTGGAAACACCATATATTTT.

This clonotype was picked up a small number of times. The chain couples TRBV9 to TRBJ2-1, with TRBD2 matching 12 bases. Germline-derived CDR1 and CDR2 are SGDLS and YYNGEE. The CDR3 has 18 residues. V dropped 3 bases and J dropped 4; count of bases not matched to a gene: 11. The CDR3 bases are TGTGCCAGCAGCGCTCAACCGGGACTAGCGGGCCGATACAATGAGCAGTTCTTC. Its protein product is CASSAQPGLAGRYNEQFF.

This rearrangement joins TRBV11-2 to TRBJ2-3; 9 bases line up with TRBD1. The CDR3 contains 15 residues. Looked up from germline, CDR1 is SGHAT and CDR2 is FQNNGV. The J segment lost 3 bases and the V segment lost 2 bases, leaving 3 bases of the junction unmatched. CDR3 region: CASSLTGQGTDTQYF. The CDR3 DNA is TGTGCCAGCAGCTTAACGGGACAGGGAACAGATACGCAGTATTTT.

This clonotype appeared a few times. V usage is TRBV27 and J usage is TRBJ2-7, with 9 bases aligning to TRBD1. Germline trimming cut 10 bases from V and 1 base from J; bases unmatched to any gene: 5. The CDR3 consists of 13 residues. Germline V CDR1 and CDR2: MNHEY, SMNVEV (reference sequence). CDR3 in amino acids: CATLGQGSYEQYF. The CDR3 DNA is TGTGCCACCCTGGGACAGGGATCCTACGAGCAGTACTTC.

This clonotype was detected only a few times. The gene calls are TRBV6-2 or TRBV6-3 and TRBJ2-4; no definite D call. The V end was cut by 4 bases, the J end by 0 bases, with 7 bases between. The CDR3 has 14 residues. The germline V gene encodes CDR1 MNHEY and CDR2 SVGEGT. CDR3 region: CASSSDLAKNIQYF. The CDR3 nucleotides are TGTGCCAGCAGTTCAGATTTAGCCAAAAACATTCAGTACTTC.